The sequence of this T cell receptor (beta chain) was determined in a study of tumor-infiltrating lymphocytes in primary liver carcinoma. Study context: Productive TCRbeta read counts per sample ran from roughly 3.7 to 6.8 million and were similar across tissue types. Study-wide findings and caveats: Blood trailed tumors significantly in top-250-clone fraction (p = 0.039).

Comments on this clonotype: The antigen remains unidentified. This could be a read error, since a much larger clone is one nucleotide away.

Blood RNA originated from unsorted whole blood, with germline DNA additionally extracted. Germline CDR1 SGHAT, CDR2 FQNNGV. The CDR3 runs 12 residues. TCR beta cDNA was made from approximately 540 ng total RNA with a constant-region primer. Three nested multiplex PCR rounds of slightly modified ARM-PCR generated TCR beta libraries. Investigators reported that the first two PCR rounds, at 10 cycles each, used TRBV1-TRBV30 forward primers with a C-beta reverse primer. TCRdb called the multiplex PCR reads again in MiXCR, with one record for every CDR3 protein. The sample has hundreds of thousands of distinct CDR3 sequences, 50% to 75% seen once.

Sequencing used peripheral blood. The V call is TRBV11-2, the J call TRBJ1-3; no clear D. The sequence was obtained from a woman aged 30 to 39 with primary liver carcinoma and hepatitis B virus infection. In nucleotides, the CDR3 is TGTGCCACCAGCTTAGTATGGGACACCATATATTTT. It codes for CATSLVWDTIYF.